This T cell receptor (beta chain) was captured in a study of identical twins. Study findings and constraints: Among monozygotic twins, out-of-frame TCR alpha sharing exceeded what models predicted. Weaker excess twin sharing was observed in beta out-of-frame sequences. Abundant beta clonotypes from cord blood had fewer insertions, unlike memory repertoires, which showed none.

V lost 1 base, J lost 7 bases, and 11 bases lay in between. Germline V gene data show CDR1 as MNHEY and CDR2 as SMNVEV (reference sequence). The CDR3 is made up of 15 amino acids. This clonotype was observed a few times. Its antigen is undetermined. A universal primer site was created by template switching, with the cDNA bearing unique molecular identifiers. TCRdb called the 5' RACE reads again in MiXCR, with one record for every CDR3 protein. The sample contains 1.5 million to 2 million distinct CDR3 sequences, under 35% of which appear only once. The sample consisted of cord blood. The genes are TRBV27 and TRBJ1-6; possibly TRBD1 for D (6 bases). This clonotype originated in a newborn girl in good health. The CDR3 loop reads CASSLLTGGNSPLHF. The CDR3, as DNA: TGTGCCAGCAGTTTATTGACAGGAGGGAATTCACCCCTCCACTTT.